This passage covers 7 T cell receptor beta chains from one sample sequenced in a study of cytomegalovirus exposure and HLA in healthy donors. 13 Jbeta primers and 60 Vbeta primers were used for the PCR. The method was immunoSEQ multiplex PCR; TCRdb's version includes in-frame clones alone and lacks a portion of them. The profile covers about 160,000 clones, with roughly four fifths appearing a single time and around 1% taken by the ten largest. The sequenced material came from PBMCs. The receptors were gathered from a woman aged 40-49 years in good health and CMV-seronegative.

CDR3 amino acids: CASMKREEEGYGYTF. The CDR3 DNA reads as TGTGCCAGCATGAAGAGGGAAGAGGAGGGCTATGGCTACACCTTC. This chain connects TRBV27 to TRBJ1-2; D is uncertain. V dropped 7 bases and J dropped 4 bases, with 19 bases sitting between them. Germline assignment: CDR1 MNHEY and CDR2 SMNVEV (reference sequence). This CDR3 has 15 amino acids.

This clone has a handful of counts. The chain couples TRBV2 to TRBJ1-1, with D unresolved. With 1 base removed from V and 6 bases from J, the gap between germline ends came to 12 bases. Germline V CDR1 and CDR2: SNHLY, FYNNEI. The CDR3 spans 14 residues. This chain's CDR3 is CASSEDAGKAEAFF. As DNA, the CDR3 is TGTGCCAGCAGTGAAGATGCGGGGAAGGCTGAAGCTTTCTTT. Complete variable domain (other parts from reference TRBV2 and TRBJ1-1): EPEVTQTPSHQVTQMGQEVILRCVPISNHLYFYWYRQILGQKVEFLVSFYNNEISEKSEIFDDQFSVERPDGSNFTLKIRSTKLEDSAMYFCASSEDAGKAEAFFGQGTRLTVV.

CDR3 coding DNA: TGTGCCAGCAGTGAAGGGGGGACAGGGGGATTGTTGAACACTGAAGCTTTCTTT. Amino acids: CASSEGGTGGLLNTEAFF. The chain combines TRBV6-1 with TRBJ1-1; 11 bases align to TRBD1. CDR3 length equals 18 residues. The V segment lost 1 base and the J segment 0 bases; nucleotides outside the gene matches: 7. The germline V gene encodes CDR1 MNHNS and CDR2 SASEGT.

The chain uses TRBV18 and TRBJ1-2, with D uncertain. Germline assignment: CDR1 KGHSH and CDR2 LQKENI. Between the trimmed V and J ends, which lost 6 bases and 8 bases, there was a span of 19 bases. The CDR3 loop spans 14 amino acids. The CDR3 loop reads CASSPSTGREGYTF. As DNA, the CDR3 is TGTGCCAGCTCTCCCTCAACGGGGAGGGAGGGCTACACCTTC.

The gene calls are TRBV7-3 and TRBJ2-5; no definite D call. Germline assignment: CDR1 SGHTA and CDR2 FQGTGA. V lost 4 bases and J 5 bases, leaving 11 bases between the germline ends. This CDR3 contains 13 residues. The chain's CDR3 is CASSSSREETQYF. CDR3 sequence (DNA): TGTGCCAGCAGCTCCTCGCGAGAGGAGACCCAGTACTTC.

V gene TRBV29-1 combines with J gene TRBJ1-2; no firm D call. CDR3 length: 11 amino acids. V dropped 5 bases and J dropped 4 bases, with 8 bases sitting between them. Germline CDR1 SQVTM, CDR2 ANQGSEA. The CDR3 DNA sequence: TGCAGCGTTCGTCGGTCCTATGGCTACACCTTC. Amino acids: CSVRRSYGYTF.

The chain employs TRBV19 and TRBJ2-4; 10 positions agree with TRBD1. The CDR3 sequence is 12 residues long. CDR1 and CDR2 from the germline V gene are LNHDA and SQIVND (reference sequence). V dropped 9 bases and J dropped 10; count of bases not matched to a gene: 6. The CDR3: CASKDRGLIQYF. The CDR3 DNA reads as TGTGCCAGCAAAGACAGGGGGCTTATTCAGTACTTC.